This T cell receptor beta chain was profiled in a study of T cell responses to AZD1222 COVID-19 vaccine. The study's findings and limits: Without day 14 samples, only post-peak T cell repertoires were studied.

The CDR3 is 14 amino acids. V was trimmed by 6 bases and J by 5 bases, leaving 17 bases between them. In germline, CDR1 is SGHTA, CDR2 FQGNSA. On this clone: Antigen: not known.

TCRdb's table, derived via immunoSEQ multiplex PCR, lists solely in-frame clones and lacks some. The profile shows more than 85,000 clones, nearly 90% of them singletons. The sample was peripheral blood, taken on day 0 of MenACWY control vaccination. The J gene is TRBJ2-7, the V gene TRBV7-2; a weak D match, TRBD2 (6 bases). This receptor was identified in an adult in good health. The CDR3 coding sequence is TGTGCCAGCAGTCAACGGGGGTTTCTCGACGAGCAGTACTTC. This translates into CASSQRGFLDEQYF. Supplemented by reference TRBV7-2 and TRBJ2-7, the full variable domain reads GAGVSQSPSNKVTEKGKDVELRCDPISGHTALYWYRQSLGQGLEFLIYFQGNSAPDKSGLPSDRFSAERTGGSVSTLTIQRTQQEDSAVYLCASSQRGFLDEQYFGPGTRLTVT.